The text below deals with one T cell receptor beta chain. Its antigen is unknown. Per sample, some 100,000 TCR templates were assayed. The assay was immunoSEQ multiplex PCR, and TCRdb's table has in-frame clones only and misses some. The sample contains some 75,000 clones, approximately 93% of which appear only once. The sample originates from a study of siplizumab effects on memory and regulatory T cells. Overall study results and limits: Naive T cell populations appeared to exhibit greater diversity than memory cells and appeared to be major alloresponse contributors. Mapping to unstimulated subsets was achieved for only a minor fraction of alloreactive clones. No functional test confirmed suppression by proliferating siplizumab-culture Tregs.

V gave up 2 bases and J gave up 4 bases; unmatched junction bases: 5. Germline V gene data show CDR1 as LGHNT and CDR2 as FRNRAP. CDR3 length: 15 residues. The clonotype was recovered from a human donor in good health. Material for sequencing was CD8+ T cells sorted from blood. The rearrangement joins TRBV12-5 to TRBJ1-2, with 9 bases that match TRBD1. The CDR3 DNA follows: TGTGCTAGTGGTTTGATCCGGGACAGGGTCTATGGCTACACCTTC. Protein: CASGLIRDRVYGYTF.